This T cell receptor (beta chain) was found in a study of T cells in Graves' hyperthyroidism and ophthalmopathy. Across the whole study: Peripheral blood was obtained at initial diagnosis, preceding any treatment.

Study observations and caveats: Researchers report that a 13 V-J model separated ophthalmopathy from stable hyperthyroidism. Researchers found most expanded thyroid clonotypes above 0.001 in blood as well.

This CDR3 spans 13 amino acids. CDR1 is GTSNPN and CDR2 is SVGIG in the germline V gene (reference sequence). V dropped 2 bases and J dropped 3 bases, with 8 bases sitting between them. The sample holds many counts of this clonotype. What it recognizes is unknown. Diagnosis relied on clinical symptoms, serum thyroxine and TRAb, thyroid ultrasound and orbital computed tomography. It was RNA transcripts that yielded the amplified TCR beta CDR3 regions. With the HTBI primer set, the TCR CDR3 went through a first round of RT-PCR. In TCRdb, the multiplex PCR reads were re-called with MiXCR into one record per CDR3 protein. This sample has 550,000 to 700,000 distinct CDR3 sequences, with approximately 15% found just once.

The material sequenced was blood. The origin of this receptor is a woman aged 35 to 49 with Graves' ophthalmopathy. V gene TRBV30 combines with J gene TRBJ1-3; the D gene is possibly TRBD1 (5 bases). The CDR3: CAWSIQVGNTIYF. The CDR3 DNA sequence: TGTGCCTGGAGTATACAGGTTGGAAACACCATATATTTT.